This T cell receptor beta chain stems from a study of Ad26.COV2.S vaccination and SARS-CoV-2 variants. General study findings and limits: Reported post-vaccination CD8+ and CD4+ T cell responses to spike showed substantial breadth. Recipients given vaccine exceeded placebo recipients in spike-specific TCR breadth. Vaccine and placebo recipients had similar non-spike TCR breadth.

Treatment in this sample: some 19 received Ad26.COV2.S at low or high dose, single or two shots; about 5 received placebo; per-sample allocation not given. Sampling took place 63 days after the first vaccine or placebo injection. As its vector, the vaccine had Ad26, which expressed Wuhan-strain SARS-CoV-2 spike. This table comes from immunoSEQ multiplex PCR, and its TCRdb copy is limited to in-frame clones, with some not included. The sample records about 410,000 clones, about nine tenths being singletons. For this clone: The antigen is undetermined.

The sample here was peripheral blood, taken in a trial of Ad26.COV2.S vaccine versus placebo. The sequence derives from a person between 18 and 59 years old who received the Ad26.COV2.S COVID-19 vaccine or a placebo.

In DNA, the CDR3 is TGTGCCAGCAGCCCAGCGGGGCCCTCTGGAAACACCATATATTTT. It yields the protein CASSPAGPSGNTIYF. The chain uses TRBV28 and TRBJ1-3; D possibly corresponds to TRBD1 (5 bases). The CDR3 is made up of 15 amino acids. Germline V gives CDR1 MDHEN, CDR2 SYDVKM. Trimming shortened V by 6 bases and J by 0 bases, and 12 bases separated the two germline ends.